Detailed here is one T cell receptor (beta chain). The sample comes from a study of T cells of healthy individuals. The V gene lost 5 bases and the J gene lost 3 bases, with 5 bases spanning the gap. Germline V gives CDR1 MNHEY, CDR2 SMNVEV (reference sequence). The CDR3 consists of 12 residues. Each CDR3 protein is one row after TCRdb ran MiXCR on the 5' RACE reads. This table has approximately 100,000 distinct CDR3 sequences, approximately 16% appearing once. This sequence originates from a human donor in good health. V usage is TRBV27 and J usage is TRBJ1-5; D remains ambiguous. CDR3 coding DNA: TGTGCCAGCAGTCCAATCAATCAGCCCCAGCATTTT. Amino acids: CASSPINQPQHF.